What follows are 25 T cell receptor beta chains derived from one specimen sequenced in a study of cytotoxic CD8 clonotypes in ibrutinib-treated CLL (dated by TCRdb to the early 2020s). The library was made by the immunoSEQ multiplex PCR assay. Imported from immuneACCESS, the table was reduced by TCRdb to in-frame sequences with V and J called. These copies leave out some clones; in studies compared against another copy, an unresolved V gene accounts for under half, and the cause of the remainder is not known. The sample data list approximately 280,000 clones, and roughly three quarters of these were observed just once. The ten most abundant clones make up about 5.3% of the sample. Reading the label with the study, this specimen's time point is: progressive disease on ibrutinib. The input for sequencing was PBMCs, taken at disease progression, from a patient treated with ibrutinib. The receptors here all came from a human donor with chronic lymphocytic leukemia.

V gene TRBV9 combines with J gene TRBJ2-2; the D is unclear. Trimming left V 0 bases short and J 7 bases short, with 7 bases between. The germline V gene has CDR1 SGDLS and CDR2 YYNGEE. The CDR3 is 13 residues long. CDR3 in amino acids: CASSVVAVGELFF. CDR3 bases: TGTGCCAGCAGCGTAGTGGCCGTCGGGGAGCTGTTTTTT.

This clone was seen just once. The chain carries TRBV15 and TRBJ1-2; no firm D call. Trimming removed 0 bases from V and 1 base from J, with 18 bases in between. The CDR3 spans 18 residues. From germline, CDR1 is LNHNV and CDR2 YYDKDF (reference sequence). CDR3 sequence (DNA): TGTGCCACCAGCAGAGATCTTACCCGGGGTACCCTTAACTATGGCTACACCTTC. Translated: CATSRDLTRGTLNYGYTF.

The V call is TRBV18, the J call TRBJ2-3; no firm D call. Trimming left V 0 bases short and J 6 bases short, with 7 bases between. The CDR3 sequence is 13 residues long. Looked up from germline, CDR1 is KGHSH and CDR2 is LQKENI. CDR3 coding DNA: TGTGCCAGCTCACCACCCCCTGCCGATACGCAGTATTTT. This codes for CASSPPPADTQYF.

This chain uses TRBV7-3 with TRBJ1-2, with 9 bases aligning to TRBD1. The CDR3 spans 13 residues. The germline V gene encodes CDR1 SGHTA and CDR2 FQGTGA. V shed 5 bases and J 8 bases; nucleotides not matched to a gene: 6. The CDR3 loop is CASSAQGARGYTF. CDR3 in DNA: TGTGCCAGCAGCGCACAGGGGGCGAGGGGCTACACCTTC.

The J gene is TRBJ2-1, the V gene TRBV11-3, with 8 nucleotides matching TRBD2. Germline CDR1 and CDR2: SGHNT and YENEEA. V was pared by 5 bases and J by 2 bases, with 8 bases of the junction left unmatched. CDR3 length: 16 residues. The CDR3 loop is CASSRRPGLAYNEQFF. For the CDR3, the DNA is TGTGCCAGCAGCCGGAGGCCGGGACTAGCCTACAATGAGCAGTTCTTC.

The rearrangement joins TRBV29-1 to TRBJ2-7; a possible D gene is TRBD1 (7 bases). CDR3 size: 14 residues. The germline V gene encodes CDR1 SQVTM and CDR2 ANQGSEA. Trimming cost V 0 bases and J 6 bases, with 15 bases left between them. The CDR3 is CSVEDGQAGFEQYF. The CDR3 DNA reads as TGCAGCGTTGAAGATGGACAGGCGGGGTTCGAGCAGTACTTC.

In this sample, this clone turned up a few times. The V and J genes are TRBV10-3 and TRBJ1-5; D unclear. This CDR3 spans 16 amino acids. V was trimmed by 3 bases and J by 3 bases, leaving 15 bases between them. Germline V gene lookup returns CDR1 ENHRY and CDR2 SYGVKD. The CDR3 nucleotides are TGTGCCATCAGTGATCACCCCGTGGCAGCCAATCAGCCCCAGCATTTT. It is translated as CAISDHPVAANQPQHF.

The chain links TRBV19 to TRBJ1-1; D not resolved. CDR1 LNHDA and CDR2 SQIVND come from the germline V gene (reference sequence). This CDR3 contains 17 residues. Between the trimmed V and J ends, which lost 1 base and 4 bases, there was a span of 19 bases. The CDR3 region has the DNA TGTGCCAGTAGTATAGCTCTAAGTCGGGGTAAGAGCACTGAAGCTTTCTTT. This codes for CASSIALSRGKSTEAFF.

This chain joins TRBV7-2 and TRBJ2-5; TRBD2 matches at 8 bases. Germline values: CDR1 SGHTA, CDR2 FQGNSA. Trimming took 3 bases from V and 5 from J; bases not matched to a gene: 5. The CDR3 consists of 14 residues. The CDR3 sequence: CASSFGLAWETQYF. CDR3 DNA: TGTGCCAGCAGCTTTGGACTAGCTTGGGAGACCCAGTACTTC.

This clone showed up just a few times. The chain links TRBV4-2 to TRBJ2-3; D may be TRBD2 (6 bases). Germline CDR1 reads LGHNA; CDR2 reads YNFKEQ. V was cut by 2 bases and J by 2 bases, with 8 bases left in between. The CDR3 length is 14 residues. CDR3 amino acids: CASSQRDFTDTQYF. For the CDR3, the DNA is TGTGCCAGCAGCCAAAGGGACTTCACAGATACGCAGTATTTT.

This clone was counted once. The genes are TRBV11-3 and TRBJ2-2; 10 nucleotides agree with TRBD1. The ends lost 5 bases at V and 10 bases at J; junction bases unmatched: 10. The CDR3 covers 15 residues. CDR1 is SGHNT and CDR2 is YENEEA in the germline V gene. CDR3 region: CASSPRTGGLSELFF. CDR3 DNA: TGTGCCAGCAGCCCAAGGACAGGGGGACTGTCGGAGCTGTTTTTT.

The chain uses TRBV5-1 and TRBJ1-1, with D possibly TRBD1 on 6 matching bases. The V gene's germline CDR1 is SGHRS and CDR2 YFSETQ. The ends were cut back, 4 bases at V and 6 bases at J, with 25 bases in the middle. The CDR3 extends over 17 amino acids. The CDR3 loop is CASSPRTVGHLGAEAFF. CDR3 nucleotides: TGCGCCAGCAGCCCGCGGACAGTAGGGCACTTGGGCGCTGAAGCTTTCTTT.

The V and J genes are TRBV29-1 and TRBJ2-2; D gene unclear. This CDR3 region has 13 residues. Trimming removed 5 bases at V and 0 bases at J, with 7 bases between. Per germline, CDR1 SQVTM and CDR2 ANQGSEA. CDR3: CSVQQTNTGELFF. In nucleotides, the CDR3 is TGCAGCGTTCAGCAGACGAACACCGGGGAGCTGTTTTTT.

This chain uses TRBV14 with TRBJ1-2; 10 positions agree with TRBD1. Looked up from germline, CDR1 is SGHDN and CDR2 is FVKESK. CDR3 size: 21 residues. Germline trimming cut 1 base from V and 5 bases from J; bases unmatched to any gene: 22. This chain's CDR3 is CASSQGDRGPLSLNHLYGYTF. CDR3 sequence (DNA): TGTGCCAGCAGCCAAGGGGACAGGGGCCCCCTTTCCCTCAACCACCTTTATGGCTACACCTTC.

This rearrangement joins TRBV2 to TRBJ2-7; TRBD2 matches at 8 bases. The CDR3 runs to 13 residues. Trimming removed 8 bases from V and 1 base from J; junction bases left unmatched: 4. Per germline, CDR1 SNHLY and CDR2 FYNNEI. CDR3 nucleotides: TGTGCCAGCGTGGGACTAGAGTCCTACGAGCAGTACTTC. This encodes CASVGLESYEQYF.

This chain uses TRBV19 with TRBJ2-5, with 9 bases matching TRBD1. Near its end, the DNA agrees better with TRBJ2-7, so the J call may be wrong. Germline loops: CDR1 LNHDA, CDR2 SQIVND (reference sequence). This CDR3 is built from 15 residues. This CDR3 reads CASSRQGVMGYEQYF. Written as DNA, the CDR3 is TGTGCCAGTAGTCGACAGGGGGTCATGGGGTACGAGCAGTACTTC.

J is TRBJ1-2 and V is TRBV5-5, with D perhaps TRBD1 (6 bases). The germline CDR1 and CDR2 sequences are SGHKS and YYEKEE (reference sequence). Trimming pared 0 bases from V and 4 bases from J, leaving 19 bases between. CDR3 length equals 17 residues. CDR3: CASSLDRETTLGYGYTF. The CDR3 DNA sequence: TGTGCCAGCAGCTTGGACAGGGAGACAACGCTCGGCTATGGCTACACCTTC.

The V gene is TRBV6-6, the J gene TRBJ2-3; the D is unclear. The ends were cut back, 10 bases at V and 0 bases at J, with 20 bases in the middle. The CDR3 has 16 residues. Germline V gives CDR1 MNHNY, CDR2 SVGAGI (reference sequence). CDR3 nucleotides: TGTGCCATCAAATGGGCCCCGTTCGTGAGCACAGATACGCAGTATTTT. Protein: CAIKWAPFVSTDTQYF.

DNA for the CDR3: TGTGCCAGCAGCGCCGGATCGGCCCAAGAGACCCAGTACTTC. Translation: CASSAGSAQETQYF. V usage is TRBV9 and J usage is TRBJ2-5, with D unclear. Germline V gene lookup returns CDR1 SGDLS and CDR2 YYNGEE. This CDR3 spans 14 amino acids. V was shortened by 3 bases and J by 1 base, with 10 bases between the two germline ends.

The chain recombines TRBV27 with TRBJ2-7, with unresolved D. The CDR3 sequence is 15 residues long. Germline-derived CDR1 and CDR2 are MNHEY and SMNVEV (reference sequence). The germline V and J ends were trimmed by 8 bases and 2 bases, with 19 bases remaining between them. The CDR3 region is CASSPAGAVAYEQYF. CDR3 DNA: TGTGCCAGCTCTCCCGCTGGCGCCGTAGCCTACGAGCAGTACTTC.

This chain joins TRBV7-9 and TRBJ2-3; 11 positions agree with TRBD2. The CDR3 extends over 14 amino acids. CDR1 is SEHNR and CDR2 is FQNEAQ in the germline V gene (reference sequence). Trimming cost V 5 bases and J 3 bases; bases outside gene matches: 1. CDR3 loop: CASSASGGTDTQYF. The CDR3 DNA follows: TGTGCCAGCAGCGCTAGCGGGGGGACAGATACGCAGTATTTT.

V usage is TRBV27 and J usage is TRBJ2-5; 7 bases agree with TRBD1. The CDR3 has 14 residues. CDR1 is MNHEY and CDR2 is SMNVEV in the germline V gene (reference sequence). V gave up 5 bases and J gave up 1 base; unmatched junction bases: 4. The CDR3 DNA follows: TGTGCCAGCAGTCCGGGACAGTCCCAAGAGACCCAGTACTTC. Translated, it gives CASSPGQSQETQYF.

This clone has only a few counts. This chain joins TRBV9 and TRBJ1-1, with 9 bases that match TRBD1. Germline CDR1 and CDR2: SGDLS and YYNGEE. Losses at the gene ends were 4 bases for V and 1 base for J; bases not matched to a gene: 8. The CDR3 covers 16 residues. Here the CDR3 DNA reads TGTGCCAGCAGCTATGGACAGGGGAAAAAGAACACTGAAGCTTTCTTT. Its protein product is CASSYGQGKKNTEAFF.

This chain uses TRBV9 with TRBJ1-1; perhaps TRBD1 as D (6 bases). Per germline, CDR1 SGDLS and CDR2 YYNGEE. Trimming cost V 1 base and J 10 bases, with 26 bases left between them. The CDR3 sequence is 17 residues long. CDR3 amino acids: CASSVTEGKIIGGRAFF. In DNA, the CDR3 is TGTGCCAGCAGCGTAACTGAAGGAAAAATAATCGGGGGCCGAGCTTTCTTT.

Here the CDR3 reads CASSLLSGLTYEQYF. DNA of the CDR3: TGTGCCAGCAGCTTACTCAGCGGTCTCACCTACGAGCAGTACTTC. The V call is TRBV5-6, the J call TRBJ2-7; the D gene is possibly TRBD2 (5 bases). Germline loops: CDR1 SGHDT, CDR2 YYEEEE. The CDR3 extends over 15 amino acids. Trimming pared 2 bases from V and 2 bases from J, leaving 14 bases between.